These 32 T cell receptor beta chains originate from one sample sequenced in a study of resident and recirculating memory T cells in vitiligo. Sequenced by immunoSEQ multiplex PCR; TCRdb stores in-frame clones only, minus some. The data show roughly 76,000 clones, just over 90% seen once. The source material was blood. Every receptor here comes from a male donor with vitiligo.

The rearrangement uses TRBV7-9 and TRBJ2-3; a weak D match, TRBD2 (7 bases). CDR1 SEHNR and CDR2 FQNEAQ come from the germline V gene (reference sequence). Trimming removed 0 bases from V and 3 bases from J, with 16 bases in between. This CDR3 comprises 17 residues. The CDR3: CASSLAGGGIRTDTQYF. CDR3 sequence (DNA): TGTGCCAGCAGCTTAGCGGGCGGGGGCATACGAACAGATACGCAGTATTTT.

The chain combines TRBV6-5 with TRBJ1-6; D remains ambiguous. The V end was cut by 7 bases, the J end by 4 bases, with 11 bases between. This CDR3 has 14 residues. CDR1 is MNHEY and CDR2 is SVGAGI in the germline V gene. CDR3 loop: CASTQTGYNSPLHF. CDR3 sequence (DNA): TGTGCCAGCACCCAGACGGGGTATAATTCACCCCTCCACTTT.

The rearrangement uses TRBV6-1 and TRBJ2-7; 10 bases line up with TRBD1. V shed 5 bases, J shed 3 bases, and the junction held 4 bases outside the gene matches. This CDR3 has 14 amino acids. CDR1 and CDR2 (germline): MNHNS, SASEGT. The CDR3 loop reads CASSPGQGSYEQYF. As DNA, the CDR3 is TGTGCCAGCAGTCCGGGACAGGGGAGCTACGAGCAGTACTTC.

The chain has TRBV6-5 and TRBJ2-1; tentatively, D is TRBD2 (5 bases). V gave up 0 bases and J gave up 5 bases, with 11 bases separating them. The CDR3 totals 15 residues. Germline lookup yields CDR1 MNHEY and CDR2 SVGAGI. The CDR3: CASSYSRTFNNEQFF. The CDR3 bases are TGTGCCAGCAGTTACTCAAGGACTTTCAACAATGAGCAGTTCTTC.

This chain connects TRBV15 to TRBJ1-6; 11 nucleotides agree with TRBD1. Trimming at V came to 7 bases and at J to 10 bases, leaving 6 bases not matched to a gene. CDR3 length: 14 amino acids. Germline V gene lookup returns CDR1 LNHNV and CDR2 YYDKDF (reference sequence). In DNA, the CDR3 is TGTGCCACCACTCTGGGACAGGGGGACTCACCCCTCCACTTT. It translates to CATTLGQGDSPLHF.

The chain has TRBV18 and TRBJ2-1, with 7 bases aligning to TRBD1. V was pared by 3 bases and J by 6 bases, with 5 bases of the junction left unmatched. This CDR3 spans 14 amino acids. Germline loops: CDR1 KGHSH, CDR2 LQKENI. In DNA, the CDR3 is TGTGCCAGCTCACCCGGACAGGAGATCAATGAGCAGTTCTTC. It is translated as CASSPGQEINEQFF.

In its sample, this clone was seen once. The chain employs TRBV10-3 and TRBJ2-5, with TRBD1 matching over 9 bases. J gave up 5 bases and V 6 bases, and 7 bases lay outside the gene matches. Germline V gene data show CDR1 as ENHRY and CDR2 as SYGVKD. The CDR3 sequence is 14 residues long. CDR3 DNA: TGTGCCATCAGGTGGGACAGGGACTCGGAGACCCAGTACTTC. Encoded protein: CAIRWDRDSETQYF.

V gene TRBV6-5 combines with J gene TRBJ2-3; 11 bases fit TRBD1. This CDR3 has 15 amino acids. The germline CDR1 and CDR2 sequences are MNHEY and SVGAGI. V dropped 5 bases and J dropped 5; count of bases not matched to a gene: 6. The CDR3 sequence: CASSPGQGAVDTQYF. Here the CDR3 DNA reads TGTGCCAGCAGTCCCGGACAGGGGGCGGTAGATACGCAGTATTTT.

The chain joins TRBV18 to TRBJ1-2; no reliable D call. Trimming left V 3 bases short and J 8 bases short, with 13 bases between. The CDR3 has 13 residues. Germline CDR1 is KGHSH and CDR2 is LQKENI. In DNA, the CDR3 is TGTGCCAGCTCACCGGAGGAGCATTCGGGCTACACCTTC. Translation gives CASSPEEHSGYTF.

V is TRBV4-2 and J is TRBJ1-5; 11 bases fit TRBD1. After removal of 0 bases from V and 5 bases from J, the junction contained 9 bases not matched to a gene. The CDR3 has 18 residues. CDR1 and CDR2 from the germline V gene are LGHNA and YNFKEQ. The CDR3: CASSQDFVRDRGYQPQHF. In DNA form, the CDR3 reads TGTGCCAGCAGCCAAGATTTTGTCCGGGACAGGGGGTATCAGCCCCAGCATTTT.

This chain uses TRBV6-6 with TRBJ1-1; D remains ambiguous. Trimming left V 7 bases short and J 3 bases short, with 6 bases between. The CDR3 runs 11 residues. Germline loops: CDR1 MNHNY, CDR2 SVGAGI (reference sequence). CDR3 amino acids: CASKRDTEAFF. CDR3 DNA: TGTGCCAGCAAGCGGGACACTGAAGCTTTCTTT.

J is TRBJ2-1 and V is TRBV4-3; D possibly corresponds to TRBD1 (6 bases). Germline loops: CDR1 LGHNA, CDR2 YSLEER. V shed 4 bases and J shed 5 bases, with 18 bases lying between them. The CDR3 loop spans 16 amino acids. DNA of the CDR3: TGCGCCAGCAGCCCCAGACCCGGACAGTTACACAATGAGCAGTTCTTC. It specifies CASSPRPGQLHNEQFF.

In this sample, this clone turned up once. The J gene is TRBJ1-5, the V gene TRBV27, with TRBD1 matching 10 bases. The germline gives CDR1 MNHEY, CDR2 SMNVEV (reference sequence). V trimming: 6 bases; J trimming: 1 base; junction bases outside the gene matches: 3. This CDR3 contains 15 residues. CDR3 bases: TGTGCCAGCAGGGTGGGACAGGGGAGCAATCAGCCCCAGCATTTT. This sequence encodes CASRVGQGSNQPQHF.

This rearrangement joins TRBV7-9 to TRBJ2-1; 11 bases line up with TRBD2. The CDR3 has 17 residues. V lost 6 bases and J lost 4; bases outside the gene matches: 11. Germline loops: CDR1 SEHNR, CDR2 FQNEAQ (reference sequence). The CDR3 DNA is TGTGCCAGCAGACCTACCTCTAGCGGGGGGCTTTACAATGAGCAGTTCTTC. Translated: CASRPTSSGGLYNEQFF.

This clone was seen a few times. The genes are TRBV7-9 and TRBJ1-5; 9 bases map to TRBD1. From germline, CDR1 is SEHNR and CDR2 FQNEAQ (reference sequence). This CDR3 is built from 17 residues. V was pared by 0 bases and J by 2 bases, with 5 bases of the junction left unmatched. The CDR3, as DNA: TGTGCCAGCAGCTTAGCCGGGGGGACAGGGCGCAATCAGCCCCAGCATTTT. Its protein product is CASSLAGGTGRNQPQHF.

The rearrangement joins TRBV25-1 to TRBJ1-2, with a weak D call TRBD1 (5 bases). Germline V gene data show CDR1 as MGHDK and CDR2 as SYGVNS. CDR3 size: 13 residues. V lost 1 base and J 4 bases, leaving 7 bases between the germline ends. The CDR3 bases are TGTGCCAGCAGTGAATGGACAAGCTATGGCTACACCTTC. Its translation is CASSEWTSYGYTF.

This chain uses TRBV27 with TRBJ1-6; D is unresolved. This CDR3 spans 13 amino acids. Per the germline V gene, CDR1 is MNHEY and CDR2 is SMNVEV (reference sequence). The V and J ends lost 0 bases and 6 bases respectively, with 3 bases between them. The CDR3, as DNA: TGTGCCAGCAGTTTATCCAGTAATTCACCCCTCCACTTT. Its translation: CASSLSSNSPLHF.

The chain employs TRBV5-1 and TRBJ1-2; 9 bases are shared with TRBD1. Germline values: CDR1 SGHRS, CDR2 YFSETQ. The CDR3 has 14 amino acids. V trimming: 2 bases; J trimming: 2 bases; junction bases outside the gene matches: 1. This CDR3 is CASSFGTGNYGYTF. DNA of the CDR3: TGCGCCAGCAGCTTCGGGACAGGGAACTATGGCTACACCTTC.

This chain connects TRBV27 to TRBJ2-3; 8 positions agree with TRBD1. The CDR3 length is 17 residues. Per the germline V gene, CDR1 is MNHEY and CDR2 is SMNVEV (reference sequence). V shed 9 bases and J 3 bases; nucleotides not matched to a gene: 17. CDR3 amino acids: CASFPGRGRVRTDTQYF. In nucleotides, the CDR3 is TGTGCCAGTTTCCCCGGCAGGGGGCGAGTAAGGACAGATACGCAGTATTTT.

This clone was found once. The chain uses TRBV29-1 and TRBJ2-1; 10 positions match TRBD1. The V and J ends lost 8 bases and 8 bases, in that order; junction bases with no gene match: 9. The germline V gene encodes CDR1 SQVTM and CDR2 ANQGSEA. CDR3 length: 13 residues. The CDR3 DNA is TGCAGCTCCGGGACAGGGGACTTCCATGAGCAGTTCTTC. It encodes CSSGTGDFHEQFF.

The CDR3 sequence is CASSHRRDRGSYEQYF. The CDR3 bases are TGCGCCAGCAGCCATCGCCGGGACAGGGGTTCCTACGAGCAGTACTTC. V and J are TRBV10-2 and TRBJ2-7; 10 bases are a match to TRBD1. The V and J ends lost 6 bases and 1 base, in that order; junction bases with no gene match: 9. Germline-derived CDR1 and CDR2 are WSHSY and SAAADI. There are 16 residues in the CDR3.

The chain is built from TRBV7-2 and TRBJ2-3; 12 nucleotides line up with TRBD2. Looked up from germline, CDR1 is SGHTA and CDR2 is FQGNSA. The CDR3 spans 17 residues. V shed 3 bases and J 3 bases; nucleotides not matched to a gene: 7. CDR3 bases: TGTGCCAGCAGCTTGCGGCTAGCGGGGGGGGCGACAGATACGCAGTATTTT. It is translated as CASSLRLAGGATDTQYF.

This clone appeared once. The chain links TRBV6-5 to TRBJ1-3, with D possibly matching TRBD1 (5 bases). Between the trimmed V and J ends, which lost 0 bases and 8 bases, there was a span of 11 bases. The germline gives CDR1 MNHEY, CDR2 SVGAGI. The CDR3 totals 14 residues. The CDR3 here is CASSYSSREDTIYF. The CDR3 DNA is TGTGCCAGCAGTTACTCGAGCAGGGAGGACACCATATATTTT.

This clone occurred a few times. The rearrangement links TRBV4-1 to TRBJ2-3, with TRBD2 identical over 15 bases. In germline, CDR1 is MGHRA, CDR2 YSYEKL. V gave up 4 bases and J gave up 3 bases; unmatched junction bases: 2. The CDR3 runs 16 residues. This CDR3 is CASSPGTSGGTDTQYF. The CDR3 DNA reads as TGCGCCAGCAGCCCCGGGACTAGCGGGGGGACAGATACGCAGTATTTT.

The V and J genes are TRBV19 and TRBJ2-7, with D possibly being TRBD2 (5 bases). V was cut by 5 bases and J by 3 bases, with 11 bases left in between. This CDR3 comprises 13 residues. Germline V gives CDR1 LNHDA, CDR2 SQIVND (reference sequence). The DNA for the CDR3 is TGTGCCAGTAGTTCAGTGGGGAGCTACGAGCAGTACTTC. Amino acids: CASSSVGSYEQYF. Looking up the rest from reference TRBV19 and TRBJ2-7 gives the full variable domain: DGGITQSPKYLFRKEGQNVTLSCEQNLNHDAMYWYRQDPGQGLRLIYYSQIVNDFQKGDIAEGYSVSREKKESFPLTVTSAQKNPTAFYLCASSSVGSYEQYFGPGTRLTVT.

The rearrangement uses TRBV5-4 and TRBJ2-3; no clear D. V was shortened by 3 bases and J by 2 bases, with 7 bases between the two germline ends. The V gene's germline CDR1 is SGHNT and CDR2 YYREEE (reference sequence). The CDR3 consists of 13 residues. The CDR3 spells CASSSVYTDTQYF. The CDR3 bases are TGTGCCAGCAGCTCAGTTTACACAGATACGCAGTATTTT.

This clone was picked up a small number of times. One end of the junction is discordant with germline, which a read error may explain. V is TRBV11-2 and J is TRBJ1-5, with D uncertain. This CDR3 contains 10 residues. Germline-derived CDR1 and CDR2 are SGHAT and FQNNGV. The chain's CDR3 is CARSLHRQHF. For the CDR3, the DNA is TGTGCCAGGAGCTTACACCGGCAGCATTTT.

CDR3 DNA: TGTGCCAGCAGCTTAGGGACTAGCGGGGGGGCCTCCTACGAGCAGTACTTC. This encodes CASSLGTSGGASYEQYF. The genes are TRBV13 and TRBJ2-7; 14 bases agree with TRBD2. V trimming: 0 bases; J trimming: 0 bases; junction bases outside the gene matches: 1. This CDR3 comprises 17 residues. Germline values: CDR1 PRHDT, CDR2 FYEKMQ (reference sequence).

The chain joins TRBV19 to TRBJ1-5; TRBD1 might be the D (6 bases). V was pared by 6 bases and J by 9 bases, with 24 bases between. CDR3 length: 16 amino acids. Germline values: CDR1 LNHDA, CDR2 SQIVND (reference sequence). The CDR3 here is CASRGGGGSWEAPQHF. The CDR3 DNA sequence: TGTGCCAGTAGGGGAGGGGGAGGGTCGTGGGAAGCGCCCCAGCATTTT.

V gene TRBV7-9 combines with J gene TRBJ2-7, with TRBD1 matching over 8 bases. The CDR3 length is 15 residues. Trimming removed 1 base from V and 4 bases from J; junction bases left unmatched: 6. CDR1 and CDR2 (germline): SEHNR, FQNEAQ (reference sequence). CDR3 nucleotides: TGTGCCAGCAGCTTAGGCCGGGACAGGACGTACGAGCAGTACTTC. Protein sequence: CASSLGRDRTYEQYF.

The V call is TRBV19, the J call TRBJ1-2; no definite D call. In germline, CDR1 is LNHDA, CDR2 SQIVND (reference sequence). Trimming removed 3 bases at V and 4 bases at J, with 15 bases between. This CDR3 is 15 amino acids long. CDR3 in DNA: TGTGCCAGTAGTATGAAGGGTTCGGACTTCTATGGCTACACCTTC. Its translation: CASSMKGSDFYGYTF.

The genes are TRBV6-5 and TRBJ1-2; TRBD1 aligns across 7 bases. The CDR3 has 11 amino acids. Unmatched junction bases numbered 5, after V lost 8 bases and J lost 8 bases. Germline V gene data show CDR1 as MNHEY and CDR2 as SVGAGI. CDR3 sequence: CASSPGGGYTF. The CDR3, as DNA: TGTGCCAGCTCACCAGGGGGAGGCTACACCTTC.